Below, 19 T cell receptor beta chains from the same sample are listed, as sequenced in a study of T cells in Graves' hyperthyroidism and ophthalmopathy. RNA transcripts gave rise to amplified TCR beta CDR3 regions. Primed by the HTBI set, a first-round RT-PCR was run on the TCR CDR3. TCRdb recomputed calls from the multiplex PCR reads with MiXCR, one row per CDR3 protein. The sample consists of approximately 400,000 distinct CDR3 sequences, around 14% of them appearing once. The source material was blood. Source of these receptors: a woman younger than 30 with Graves' hyperthyroidism.

V gene TRBV28 combines with J gene TRBJ2-5; tentative D call: TRBD2 (5 bases). CDR3 length: 12 amino acids. CDR1 is MDHEN, CDR2 SYDVKM, per germline. V lost 3 bases and J lost 6, with 8 bases in between. This CDR3 reads CASSFPGKTQYF. As DNA, the CDR3 is TGTGCCAGCAGTTTCCCGGGGAAGACCCAGTACTTC.

This clonotype was counted ten times or more. The rearrangement links TRBV30 to TRBJ2-7; D possibly corresponds to TRBD2 (6 bases). Germline-derived CDR1 and CDR2 are GTSNPN and SVGIG (reference sequence). This CDR3 region has 14 residues. The V end was cut by 0 bases, the J end by 6 bases, with 15 bases between. CDR3: CAWSVGGTVGEQYF. CDR3 DNA sequence: TGTGCCTGGAGTGTAGGCGGGACTGTGGGCGAGCAGTACTTC.

Remarks on this clonotype: With a much larger clone just one base away, this may be a read error. V usage is TRBV13 and J usage is TRBJ2-1, with 10 bases lining up with TRBD2. This CDR3 is built from 14 residues. Germline V gene sequence: CDR1 PRHDT, CDR2 FYEKMQ (reference sequence). In DNA form, the CDR3 reads TGTGCCAGCAGCCCTAGCGGGAGAATTAGTGAGCGGTTCTTC. This sequence encodes CASSPSGRISERFF.

This clonotype showed up many times. The chain uses TRBV6-1 and TRBJ1-5, with D unresolved. This CDR3 has 13 amino acids. Germline assignment: CDR1 MNHNS and CDR2 SASEGT. The V gene lost 3 bases and the J gene lost 4 bases, with 7 bases spanning the gap. DNA of the CDR3: TGTGCCAGCAGTGATTGGAGTAATCAGCCCCAGCATTTT. This gives the protein CASSDWSNQPQHF.

This clonotype was recorded at least ten times. Given a much more abundant clone one base away, this may be a read error. The chain couples TRBV2 to TRBJ1-5; 7 bases agree with TRBD1. V trimming: 6 bases; J trimming: 0 bases; junction bases outside the gene matches: 2. In germline, CDR1 is SNHLY, CDR2 FYNNEI. This CDR3 spans 14 amino acids. The CDR3 DNA follows: TGTGCCAGCAGAGGACAGGCTAGCAATCAGCCCCAGCATTTT. Translation: CASRGQASNQPQHF.

The V gene is TRBV5-6, the J gene TRBJ1-1; D unresolved. The V end lost 4 bases, the J end lost 7 bases, and 23 bases lay between the germline ends. The CDR3 spans 16 residues. Germline CDR1 reads SGHDT; CDR2 reads YYEEEE. The CDR3 nucleotides are TGTGCCAGCAGCAAGCCCTTTGTAGGGATTGGAGGTGAAGCTTTCTTT. Translation gives CASSKPFVGIGGEAFF. Full variable domain (outside the CDR3, taken from reference TRBV5-6 and TRBJ1-1): DAGVTQSPTHLIKTRGQQVTLRCSPKSGHDTVSWYQQALGQGPQFIFQYYEEEERQRGNFPDRFSGHQFPNYSSELNVNALLLGDSALYLCASSKPFVGIGGEAFFGQGTRLTVV.

There are many counts of this clonotype. This chain joins TRBV2 and TRBJ2-1; a weak D match, TRBD2 (6 bases). CDR1 and CDR2 (germline): SNHLY, FYNNEI. Trimming left V 3 bases short and J 7 bases short, with 7 bases between. The CDR3 length is 12 residues. This CDR3 is CASSDGGNEQFF. The CDR3 DNA is TGTGCCAGCAGTGATGGGGGGAATGAGCAGTTCTTC.

This clonotype was observed at least ten times. The chain recombines TRBV2 with TRBJ2-7; the match to TRBD2 covers 7 bases. CDR3 length equals 16 residues. Trimming cost V 1 base and J 0 bases; bases outside gene matches: 6. The germline CDR1 and CDR2 sequences are SNHLY and FYNNEI. The CDR3 region is CASSEGLAAISYEQYF. The CDR3 DNA reads as TGTGCCAGCAGTGAAGGGCTAGCGGCTATCTCCTACGAGCAGTACTTC.

This clonotype came up many times. The V gene is TRBV11-2, the J gene TRBJ2-1, with D possibly matching TRBD2 (6 bases). The CDR3 loop spans 15 amino acids. CDR1 and CDR2 (germline): SGHAT, FQNNGV. V was shortened by 7 bases and J by 8 bases, with 21 bases between the two germline ends. The CDR3 sequence is CASTLTSGLSHEQFF. Here the CDR3 DNA reads TGTGCCAGCACTTTAACATCGGGACTGTCACATGAGCAGTTCTTC. Full variable domain (rest looked up from reference TRBV11-2 and TRBJ2-1): EAGVAQSPRYKIIEKRQSVAFWCNPISGHATLYWYQQILGQGPKLLIQFQNNGVVDDSQLPKDRFSAERLKGVDSTLKIQPAKLEDSAVYLCASTLTSGLSHEQFFGPGTRLTVL.

This clonotype was detected ten times or more. The chain uses TRBV28 and TRBJ2-3; TRBD1 agrees at 10 bases. V lost 2 bases and J lost 4; bases outside the gene matches: 12. Germline V CDR1 and CDR2: MDHEN, SYDVKM. The CDR3 contains 18 residues. The CDR3 DNA sequence: TGTGCCAGCAGTTTAGGGACAGGGGTTTTCCGTCTCCCAGATACGCAGTATTTT. The encoded protein is CASSLGTGVFRLPDTQYF.

Ten or more counts support this clonotype. This chain links TRBV10-3 with TRBJ2-3; D uncertain. V was trimmed by 0 bases and J by 5 bases, leaving 12 bases between them. The CDR3 runs 15 residues. Germline-derived CDR1 and CDR2 are ENHRY and SYGVKD. CDR3 amino acids: CAISESSLGQDTQYF. In DNA form, the CDR3 reads TGTGCCATCAGTGAGTCGTCCCTCGGGCAAGATACGCAGTATTTT.

This clonotype was found many times. V is TRBV20-1 and J is TRBJ2-7; TRBD2 agrees at 8 bases. The CDR3 is 14 residues long. Germline CDR1 DFQATT, CDR2 SNEGSKA (reference sequence). The junction had 12 bases not matched to a gene; V was cut back by 6 bases and J by 5 bases. The CDR3 is CSADPRGGRNEQYF. The CDR3 DNA reads TGCAGTGCCGATCCACGGGGGGGCCGAAACGAGCAGTACTTC.

This clonotype was observed at least ten times. The chain carries TRBV12-3 or TRBV12-4 and TRBJ2-5; 10 bases fit TRBD2. V was clipped by 2 bases and J by 4 bases; unmatched bases: 1. CDR3 length: 14 residues. The DNA for the CDR3 is TGTGCCAGCAGTTTAAGCGGGAGGGGAGAGACCCAGTACTTC. It specifies CASSLSGRGETQYF.

This clonotype was seen repeatedly, ten times or more. CDR3 DNA sequence: TGTGCCAGCAGTTACAGGGGACAGGGGGCCTACGAGCAGTACTTC. Translating gives CASSYRGQGAYEQYF. The rearrangement joins TRBV6-5 to TRBJ2-7, with TRBD1 matching 11 bases. Germline CDR1 is MNHEY and CDR2 is SVGAGI. V lost 2 bases and J lost 2; bases outside the gene matches: 2. The CDR3 length is 15 residues.

This clonotype was detected ten times or more. The gene calls are TRBV7-2 and TRBJ1-5; 8 bases line up with TRBD1. V shed 6 bases and J 7 bases; nucleotides not matched to a gene: 8. The CDR3 is 14 amino acids. Germline lookup yields CDR1 SGHTA and CDR2 FQGNSA. The CDR3 sequence is CASSWTGREQPQHF. The CDR3 DNA sequence: TGTGCCAGCAGTTGGACAGGGAGGGAGCAGCCCCAGCATTTT. Together with reference TRBV7-2 and TRBJ1-5, the CDR3 gives the full variable domain: GAGVSQSPSNKVTEKGKDVELRCDPISGHTALYWYRQSLGQGLEFLIYFQGNSAPDKSGLPSDRFSAERTGGSVSTLTIQRTQQEDSAVYLCASSWTGREQPQHFGDGTRLSIL.

This clonotype came up many times. J is TRBJ2-1 and V is TRBV27; D is perhaps TRBD2 (7 bases). The germline V gene encodes CDR1 MNHEY and CDR2 SMNVEV (reference sequence). V was shortened by 5 bases and J by 6 bases, with 23 bases between the two germline ends. The CDR3 covers 17 residues. The CDR3 protein is CASSPLGGRGPSNEQFF. Written as DNA, the CDR3 is TGTGCCAGCAGTCCCCTGGGGGGGCGGGGTCCTAGCAATGAGCAGTTCTTC.

The chain recombines TRBV14 with TRBJ1-2, with D possibly being TRBD1 (6 bases). This CDR3 is built from 14 residues. The V gene's germline CDR1 is SGHDN and CDR2 FVKESK. Trimming pared 2 bases from V and 2 bases from J, leaving 9 bases between. CDR3 bases: TGTGCCAGCAGCCAACAAAGGGGGAACTATGGCTACACCTTC. Protein product: CASSQQRGNYGYTF.

In this sample, this clonotype turned up many times. This chain connects TRBV18 to TRBJ1-1, with D hard to call. With 3 bases removed from V and 8 bases from J, the gap between germline ends came to 10 bases. This CDR3 spans 12 amino acids. CDR1 and CDR2 (germline): KGHSH, LQKENI. The CDR3 spells CASSPQGLEAFF. For the CDR3, the DNA is TGTGCCAGCTCACCCCAAGGTCTGGAAGCTTTCTTT.

This clonotype was detected only a few times. V and J are TRBV6-1 and TRBJ1-4; D gene unclear. The CDR3 sequence is 13 residues long. Germline loops: CDR1 MNHNS, CDR2 SASEGT. The V and J ends lost 5 bases and 8 bases respectively, with 12 bases between them. CDR3 residues: CASSWKLEEKLFF. The DNA for the CDR3 is TGTGCCAGCAGTTGGAAGTTGGAGGAAAAACTGTTTTTT.